Included here is one T cell receptor beta chain sequence, with context. The entry originates in a study of blood T cell repertoires in COVID-19. Study information: Samples came from the United States, Italy and Spain, spanning acute and convalescent COVID-19. The cDNA or gDNA used as material had been derived from T cells, B-cell-depleted T cells, or PBMCs.

Per the authors' pipeline: It was from reference gene primer amplification that nucleated cell counts were estimated. Clones were read by immunoSEQ multiplex PCR, and TCRdb kept only the in-frame ones, dropping some. The V and J calls and clone size are taken from that table; D and trimming were inferred from the DNA. Of around 60,000 clones listed, 89% are singletons. V shed 5 bases and J 5 bases; nucleotides not matched to a gene: 11. The germline CDR1 and CDR2 sequences are SEHNR and FQNEAQ (reference sequence). The CDR3 contains 15 residues. This chain links TRBV7-9 with TRBJ2-7; 8 nucleotides line up with TRBD1. The sequence came from a woman aged 60-70 years with active COVID-19. Sequenced sample: peripheral blood. CDR3 DNA sequence: TGTGCCAGCAGCCATCCGGACAGGGCCGGGGACGAGCAGTACTTC. Amino acids: CASSHPDRAGDEQYF.